This T cell receptor (beta chain) was captured in a study of blood T cell repertoires in COVID-19. Study information: Some COVID-19 samples were acute and others convalescent; all came from the United States, Italy and Spain. The cDNA or gDNA used as material had been derived from T cells, B-cell-depleted T cells, or PBMCs.

This CDR3 is 14 amino acids long. Germline V CDR1 and CDR2: LNHDA, SQIVND (reference sequence). Trimming took 4 bases from V and 4 from J, leaving 13 bases between them. In the authors' workflow: Estimation of nucleated cell counts relied on the amplification of reference gene primers. Generated by immunoSEQ multiplex PCR, the TCRdb table keeps only in-frame clones and is missing some. The V and J calls and the clone size are those of that table, but D and trimming were determined from the DNA. The sample yields approximately 300,000 clones, 90% seen once. Seattle patients were enrolled during active infection and followed longitudinally.

Sequencing input: peripheral blood. The sequence was collected from a woman aged 25 to 39 with COVID-19, enrolled during active disease. The chain has TRBV19 and TRBJ1-2, with D uncertain. The CDR3 bases are TGTGCCAGTAGTACCCGATGGTCCGGCTATGGCTACACCTTC. Amino acid sequence: CASSTRWSGYGYTF.